This T cell receptor (beta chain) was recorded in a study of blood T cell repertoires in COVID-19. Study summary: Researchers got acute and convalescent COVID-19 samples from the United States, Italy and Spain. From T cells, B-cell-depleted T cells, or PBMCs came the material, which was cDNA or gDNA.

The CDR3 covers 15 residues. Unmatched junction bases numbered 7, after V lost 4 bases and J lost 1 base. Germline V gene sequence: CDR1 SGDLS, CDR2 YYNGEE. Authors' methods: Nucleated cell number was recorded as an estimate derived from reference gene primer amplification. TCRdb's table, derived via immunoSEQ multiplex PCR, lists solely in-frame clones and lacks some. The V and J calls and clone size come from that table; D and trimming were worked out from the DNA. The table includes tens of thousands of clones, around nine tenths detected once. V gene TRBV9 combines with J gene TRBJ1-2, with 7 bases identical to TRBD1. The source material was peripheral blood. This receptor was identified in a man aged 60-69 years with active COVID-19. As DNA, the CDR3 is TGTGCCAGCAGCCCGGGACAGCATATTAACTATGGCTACACCTTC. Protein sequence: CASSPGQHINYGYTF.